This T cell receptor (beta chain) was documented in a study of T cell changes during pregnancy in multiple sclerosis. V was pared by 4 bases and J by 6 bases, with 5 bases of the junction left unmatched. Germline CDR1 and CDR2: SGHKS and YYEKEE (reference sequence). The CDR3 is made up of 14 amino acids. Generated by immunoSEQ multiplex PCR, the TCRdb table keeps only in-frame clones and is missing some. This table has just under 80,000 clones, 93% appearing once. V gene TRBV5-5 combines with J gene TRBJ1-2; 11 bases line up with TRBD1. The source is a female donor in good health, enrolled as a control in a pregnancy study. The input for sequencing was peripheral blood, taken in the second trimester of pregnancy. CDR3 sequence (DNA): TGTGCCAGCAGCATAGGGACAGGGGGGGATGGCTACACCTTC. It is translated as CASSIGTGGDGYTF.